Below, 21 T cell receptor beta chains from the same sample are listed, as sequenced in a study of T cell repertoires in ileal Crohn's disease. Libraries were prepared by immunoSEQ multiplex PCR; TCRdb keeps only in-frame clonotypes and omits some of them. The sample has roughly 15,000 clones, 60% seen once. Sequencing used ileal tissue. The source is an adult with Crohn's disease.

This chain joins TRBV18 and TRBJ2-1; weak D call: TRBD1 (6 bases). CDR3 length: 16 residues. The V gene lost 3 bases and the J gene lost 0 bases, with 12 bases spanning the gap. The germline gives CDR1 KGHSH, CDR2 LQKENI. The CDR3 loop reads CASSPGPRGSYNEQFF. The CDR3, as DNA: TGTGCCAGCTCACCCGGCCCCAGGGGCTCCTACAATGAGCAGTTCTTC.

The chain joins TRBV5-1 to TRBJ2-1, with D possibly matching TRBD2 (6 bases). V gave up 1 base and J gave up 9 bases, with 17 bases separating them. Germline V gene lookup returns CDR1 SGHRS and CDR2 YFSETQ. The CDR3 consists of 15 residues. CDR3: CASSLFPEGRSEQFF. DNA for the CDR3: TGCGCCAGCAGCTTGTTTCCGGAGGGCCGCAGTGAGCAGTTCTTC.

V gene TRBV2 combines with J gene TRBJ1-1, with 7 bases lining up with TRBD1. The V gene's germline CDR1 is SNHLY and CDR2 FYNNEI. The CDR3 has 14 amino acids. With V trimmed by 7 bases and J by 8 bases, 13 bases remained unmatched. CDR3 protein: CASTSFDRAREAFF. CDR3 coding DNA: TGTGCCAGCACCTCTTTCGACAGGGCGCGAGAAGCTTTCTTT.

This clone was seen only a few times. The rearrangement links TRBV5-1 to TRBJ2-1; 7 nucleotides align to TRBD2. Trimming removed 0 bases from V and 9 bases from J; junction bases left unmatched: 12. Germline V CDR1 and CDR2: SGHRS, YFSETQ. This CDR3 contains 16 residues. This CDR3 is CASSLAGSTSVFEQFF. DNA for the CDR3: TGCGCCAGCAGCTTGGCCGGTAGTACTAGCGTCTTTGAGCAGTTCTTC.

This clone showed up just once. V is TRBV15 and J is TRBJ2-4; a weak D match, TRBD1 (5 bases). The V gene's germline CDR1 is LNHNV and CDR2 YYDKDF (reference sequence). The CDR3 loop spans 14 amino acids. Trimming pared 5 bases from V and 3 bases from J, leaving 11 bases between. CDR3 residues: CATSLGQSKNIQYF. DNA for the CDR3: TGTGCCACCAGCCTGGGGCAGAGCAAAAACATTCAGTACTTC.

The chain has TRBV15 and TRBJ2-1; 7 bases are shared with TRBD2. The J segment lost 9 bases and the V segment lost 4 bases, leaving 9 bases of the junction unmatched. Germline V CDR1 and CDR2: LNHNV, YYDKDF (reference sequence). The CDR3 loop spans 14 amino acids. CDR3 region: CATSKGGAPGEQFF. The CDR3 DNA reads as TGTGCCACCAGCAAGGGAGGGGCTCCGGGTGAGCAGTTCTTC.

This clone showed up just a few times. The chain combines TRBV6-1 with TRBJ1-5; the D gene is possibly TRBD1 (5 bases). The germline CDR1 and CDR2 sequences are MNHNS and SASEGT. V dropped 1 base and J dropped 3 bases, with 13 bases sitting between them. The CDR3 is made up of 16 amino acids. CDR3 in DNA: TGTGCCAGCAGTGAAGGAAGGGGCAGGATCAATCAGCCCCAGCATTTT. As protein: CASSEGRGRINQPQHF.

In its sample, this clone ranks as medium-sized. The rearrangement joins TRBV6-5 to TRBJ1-5; D unclear. CDR1 is MNHEY, CDR2 SVGAGI, per germline. With 8 bases removed from V and 5 bases from J, the gap between germline ends came to 10 bases. The CDR3 has 12 residues. For the CDR3, the DNA is TGTGCCAGCGGTTCGGGGTATCAGCCCCAGCATTTT. It is translated as CASGSGYQPQHF.

This clone occurred a few times. The chain joins TRBV30 to TRBJ2-5; D gene unclear. V was pared by 2 bases and J by 4 bases, with 14 bases between. The CDR3 spans 14 residues. In germline, CDR1 is GTSNPN, CDR2 SVGIG (reference sequence). The DNA of the CDR3 is TGTGCCTGGAGTCTCGGCGCCTCGGGAGAGACCCAGTACTTC. Translating it yields CAWSLGASGETQYF.

This clone is medium-sized (0.01 to 0.1%) within its sample. This chain links TRBV28 with TRBJ1-3, with D possibly being TRBD1 (5 bases). Germline CDR1 is MDHEN and CDR2 is SYDVKM. This CDR3 has 15 residues. V lost 1 base to trimming and J lost 3 bases, with 10 bases between them. The chain's CDR3 is CASSLSPGIGNTIYF. The CDR3 DNA follows: TGTGCCAGCAGTTTATCCCCAGGGATTGGAAACACCATATATTTT.

This clone was counted only a few times. The chain combines TRBV4-2 with TRBJ2-5, with D possibly matching TRBD1 (5 bases). Germline lookup yields CDR1 LGHNA and CDR2 YNFKEQ. V was pared by 1 base and J by 0 bases, with 9 bases between. The CDR3 spans 15 residues. DNA of the CDR3: TGTGCCAGCAGCCAAGGACAGCTGTACCAAGAGACCCAGTACTTC. It translates to CASSQGQLYQETQYF.

CDR3 coding DNA: TGTGCCAGCAGTTTTCAGAGGGGGCTGGGCACTGAAGCTTTCTTT. This sequence encodes CASSFQRGLGTEAFF. The V and J genes are TRBV28 and TRBJ1-1; 7 bases line up with TRBD1. V dropped 3 bases and J dropped 4; count of bases not matched to a gene: 8. The CDR3 runs 15 residues. Germline CDR1 and CDR2: MDHEN and SYDVKM.

This clone was seen more than once but under ten times. CDR3: CASSTLTGTGEQYF. Here the CDR3 DNA reads TGTGCCAGCAGCACCTTGACAGGGACAGGGGAGCAGTACTTC. The chain carries TRBV7-9 and TRBJ2-7; 9 bases map to TRBD1. Trimming at V came to 5 bases and at J to 7 bases, leaving 9 bases not matched to a gene. This CDR3 spans 14 amino acids. The germline V gene encodes CDR1 SEHNR and CDR2 FQNEAQ (reference sequence).

This clone was seen only a few times. The chain combines TRBV18 with TRBJ1-2; D unclear. Germline V gene data show CDR1 as KGHSH and CDR2 as LQKENI. The length of the CDR3 is 13 residues. Trimming left V 3 bases short and J 8 bases short, with 13 bases between. This chain's CDR3 is CASSPLRGDGYTF. Here the CDR3 DNA reads TGTGCCAGCTCACCCCTCCGAGGAGACGGCTACACCTTC.

This clone has only a few counts. The CDR3 is CASSRSALLESTQYF. The DNA for the CDR3 is TGTGCCAGCAGCCGCAGCGCATTGCTAGAGAGTACCCAGTACTTC. The chain employs TRBV6-5 and TRBJ2-5, with D unclear. V was trimmed by 6 bases and J by 8 bases, leaving 22 bases between them. Germline V lookup: CDR1 MNHEY, CDR2 SVGAGI. The CDR3 spans 15 residues.

This clone came up a few times. V and J are TRBV7-9 and TRBJ2-1, with 9 bases that match TRBD2. The CDR3 runs 15 residues. V dropped 7 bases and J dropped 8; count of bases not matched to a gene: 12. The V gene's germline CDR1 is SEHNR and CDR2 FQNEAQ (reference sequence). CDR3 in DNA: TGTGCCAGCACCGGAGGGGCTAGCGGGACTGATGAGCAGTTCTTC. Its protein product is CASTGGASGTDEQFF. Variable domain in full (rest from reference TRBV7-9 and TRBJ2-1): DTGVSQNPRHKITKRGQNVTFRCDPISEHNRLYWYRQTLGQGPEFLTYFQNEAQLEKSRLLSDRFSAERPKGSFSTLEIQRTEQGDSAMYLCASTGGASGTDEQFFGPGTRLTVL.

This clone is termed medium-sized (0.01 to 0.1%). The chain has TRBV21-1 and TRBJ1-5. TRBV21-1 is a pseudogene. The CDR3 sequence is 13 residues long. Here the CDR3 reads CASSRRGGQPQHF. The CDR3 DNA follows: TGTGCCAGCAGTAGGAGGGGCGGTCAGCCCCAGCATTTT.

The chain carries TRBV7-2 and TRBJ2-1; TRBD2 is a possible D gene (6 bases). Trimming shortened V by 5 bases and J by 9 bases, and 17 bases separated the two germline ends. Germline CDR1 is SGHTA and CDR2 is FQGNSA. The CDR3 covers 14 residues. CDR3 in DNA: TGTGCCAGCAGCCCGGGACTCCGGATAGGTGAGCAGTTCTTC. This translates into CASSPGLRIGEQFF.

The CDR3 loop is CASSRQGSNEQYF. The CDR3 nucleotides read TGTGCCAGCAGTAGACAGGGTAGCAACGAGCAGTACTTC. This chain links TRBV6-1 with TRBJ2-7, with 7 nucleotides matching TRBD1. CDR3 length: 13 amino acids. The V gene's germline CDR1 is MNHNS and CDR2 SASEGT. J was trimmed by 5 bases and V by 5 bases; bases with no gene match: 6.

This clone was recorded a few times. This sequence joins TRBV30 and TRBJ2-5, with TRBD1 as a possible D gene (6 bases). The germline V and J ends were trimmed by 4 bases and 4 bases, with 16 bases remaining between them. This CDR3 is 14 amino acids long. Germline assignment: CDR1 GTSNPN and CDR2 SVGIG (reference sequence). The CDR3 spells CAWISGDWRETQYF. CDR3 DNA: TGTGCCTGGATATCAGGGGATTGGAGAGAGACCCAGTACTTC.

This clone appeared once. V is TRBV6-5 and J is TRBJ2-7; D is possibly TRBD2 (6 bases). This CDR3 spans 13 amino acids. V dropped 6 bases and J dropped 2 bases, with 11 bases sitting between them. Germline V gene lookup returns CDR1 MNHEY and CDR2 SVGAGI. The DNA for the CDR3 is TGTGCCAGCAGGGGACTTCAGACCTACGAGCAGTACTTC. Translated: CASRGLQTYEQYF.